The 24 T cell receptor beta chains below were found in one sample sequenced in a study of blood T cell repertoires in COVID-19. The repertoire was sequenced with immunoSEQ multiplex PCR; TCRdb's copy has only in-frame clones and lacks some. There are about 65,000 clones in the sample; roughly four fifths occur only once, and about 15% lies in the top ten. Specimen: peripheral blood. These TCRs come from a man aged 80 or over with acute or convalescent COVID-19.

This clone is a singleton in its sample. The rearrangement uses TRBV3-1 (or the pseudogene TRBV3-2) and TRBJ1-2; 7 nucleotides agree with TRBD1. With 2 bases clipped from V and 5 bases from J, the junction kept 14 bases outside the gene matches. This CDR3 is 17 amino acids long. Germline values: CDR1 LGHDT, CDR2 YNNKEL (reference sequence). The CDR3 DNA reads TGTGCCAGCAGCCAAACGTCCGGGACAGCATCCCATTATGGCTACACCTTC. It is translated as CASSQTSGTASHYGYTF.

The chain recombines TRBV18 with TRBJ1-2; 8 bases map to TRBD1. The CDR3 spans 14 residues. After removal of 3 bases from V and 1 base from J, the junction contained 1 base not matched to a gene. In germline, CDR1 is KGHSH, CDR2 LQKENI. The CDR3 DNA reads TGTGCCAGCTCACCGACAGGGGTTAACTATGGCTACACCTTC. Protein product: CASSPTGVNYGYTF.

V and J are TRBV4-1 and TRBJ1-3; a possible D gene is TRBD1 (5 bases). CDR1 MGHRA and CDR2 YSYEKL come from the germline V gene. The germline V and J ends were trimmed by 0 bases and 0 bases, with 18 bases remaining between them. CDR3 size: 19 residues. The CDR3 region has the DNA TGCGCCAGCAGCCAAGATCCCCCTATAGGGGCATACTCTGGAAACACCATATATTTT. Translated, it gives CASSQDPPIGAYSGNTIYF.

The J gene is TRBJ2-7, the V gene TRBV18; 11 nucleotides agree with TRBD1. The CDR3 runs to 15 residues. The germline gives CDR1 KGHSH, CDR2 LQKENI. With V trimmed by 5 bases and J by 4 bases, 7 bases remained unmatched. The CDR3, as DNA: TGTGCCAGCTCAGCAAAGGGACAGGGGGTTTACGAGCAGTACTTC. The encoded protein is CASSAKGQGVYEQYF.

This chain connects TRBV9 to TRBJ2-2; a weak D match, TRBD1 (6 bases). V shed 3 bases and J shed 3 bases, with 15 bases lying between them. Per the germline V gene, CDR1 is SGDLS and CDR2 is YYNGEE. This CDR3 spans 16 amino acids. CDR3 sequence (DNA): TGTGCCAGCAGCGGTTTAGGCAGGGGTTACACCGGGGAGCTGTTTTTT. This encodes CASSGLGRGYTGELFF.

This clone appeared a single time. The gene calls are TRBV27 and TRBJ2-1, with 9 bases fitting TRBD2. Germline V CDR1 and CDR2: MNHEY, SMNVEV (reference sequence). Trimming took 5 bases from V and 7 from J; bases not matched to a gene: 15. The CDR3 has 17 residues. CDR3 DNA: TGTGCCAGCAGTCCCCACAGTGGGACTAGCCCACCAAATGAGCAGTTCTTC. Residues: CASSPHSGTSPPNEQFF.

The chain combines TRBV3-1 (or the pseudogene TRBV3-2) with TRBJ1-1; 8 bases match TRBD1. V shed 2 bases, J shed 4 bases, and the junction held 3 bases outside the gene matches. This CDR3 is 14 amino acids long. Germline CDR1 reads LGHDT; CDR2 reads YNNKEL (reference sequence). CDR3 protein: CASSQRDRGTEAFF. The DNA for the CDR3 is TGTGCCAGCAGCCAACGAGACAGGGGCACTGAAGCTTTCTTT.

The chain links TRBV19 to TRBJ2-7; D perhaps matches TRBD1 (6 bases). Looked up from germline, CDR1 is LNHDA and CDR2 is SQIVND (reference sequence). V lost 5 bases and J 6 bases, leaving 17 bases between the germline ends. CDR3 length: 14 amino acids. CDR3 residues: CASSLVQTGSEQYF. The DNA of the CDR3 is TGTGCCAGTAGTTTGGTCCAAACAGGGAGCGAGCAGTACTTC.

The CDR3 DNA reads TGTGCCAGCAGCCAACCCGGTAGGGCGGGACAGCCAAATCAGCCCCAGCATTTT. Its protein is CASSQPGRAGQPNQPQHF. The chain carries TRBV14 and TRBJ1-5; TRBD1 aligns across 7 bases. The germline V gene has CDR1 SGHDN and CDR2 FVKESK. CDR3 length: 18 residues. The J segment lost 4 bases and the V segment lost 2 bases, leaving 14 bases of the junction unmatched.

The V call is TRBV19, the J call TRBJ2-2; possibly TRBD2 for D (5 bases). V was trimmed by 3 bases and J by 5 bases, leaving 10 bases between them. Germline CDR1 reads LNHDA; CDR2 reads SQIVND (reference sequence). The CDR3 extends over 14 amino acids. CDR3 bases: TGTGCCAGTAGTATTCGGGGTAGGACCGGGGAGCTGTTTTTT. Translation: CASSIRGRTGELFF.

The V gene is TRBV10-1, the J gene TRBJ2-2; a possible D gene is TRBD2 (6 bases). V dropped 2 bases and J dropped 0 bases, with 10 bases sitting between them. The germline V gene has CDR1 WNHNN and CDR2 SYGVQD (reference sequence). CDR3 size: 16 residues. Here the CDR3 reads CASSEGGGTNTGELFF. In DNA, the CDR3 is TGCGCCAGCAGTGAGGGCGGAGGGACGAACACCGGGGAGCTGTTTTTT.

This chain connects TRBV4-1 to TRBJ2-7, with 8 bases identical to TRBD2. The germline V gene encodes CDR1 MGHRA and CDR2 YSYEKL. The CDR3 covers 15 residues. Trimming at V came to 0 bases and at J to 2 bases, leaving 3 bases not matched to a gene. The DNA of the CDR3 is TGCGCCAGCAGCCAAGATAGCGGGGTTACCTACGAGCAGTACTTC. It is translated as CASSQDSGVTYEQYF.

The V call is TRBV2, the J call TRBJ1-4, with D possibly TRBD1 on 6 matching bases. The CDR3 is made up of 13 amino acids. The germline V gene encodes CDR1 SNHLY and CDR2 FYNNEI. V dropped 9 bases and J dropped 6 bases, with 14 bases sitting between them. CDR3 nucleotides: TGTGCCAGTTCCAGGGGAGGGGATGAAAAACTGTTTTTT. This translates into CASSRGGDEKLFF.

The chain has TRBV9 and TRBJ2-6; 7 bases are shared with TRBD1. This CDR3 has 16 residues. J gave up 0 bases and V 6 bases, and 6 bases lay outside the gene matches. In germline, CDR1 is SGDLS, CDR2 YYNGEE. The CDR3, as DNA: TGTGCCAGCACGGGACAGCCAAACTCTGGGGCCAACGTCCTGACTTTC. It is translated as CASTGQPNSGANVLTF.

The chain is built from TRBV13 and TRBJ2-5; 10 bases map to TRBD2. Per germline, CDR1 PRHDT and CDR2 FYEKMQ (reference sequence). This CDR3 has 15 residues. V lost 5 bases to trimming and J lost 3 bases; unmatched junction nucleotides: 6. CDR3 amino acids: CASSGGLAAEETQYF. CDR3 nucleotides: TGTGCCAGCAGCGGCGGACTAGCGGCAGAAGAGACCCAGTACTTC.

V and J are TRBV18 and TRBJ2-1; TRBD2 agrees at 8 bases. The CDR3 contains 15 residues. V lost 4 bases to trimming and J lost 7 bases; unmatched junction nucleotides: 9. The germline CDR1 and CDR2 sequences are KGHSH and LQKENI. CDR3 sequence reads: CASSRTSRGANEQFF. The CDR3, as DNA: TGTGCCAGCTCACGGACTAGCAGGGGCGCGAATGAGCAGTTCTTC.

The chain links TRBV3-1 (or the pseudogene TRBV3-2) to TRBJ1-5; D is undetermined. CDR1 LGHDT and CDR2 YNNKEL come from the germline V gene (reference sequence). There are 15 residues in the CDR3. V was cut by 1 base and J by 2 bases, with 9 bases left in between. CDR3 residues: CASSQGDTGNQPQHF. The CDR3 nucleotides read TGTGCCAGCAGCCAAGGCGATACGGGCAATCAGCCCCAGCATTTT.

The CDR3 region is CASSQSFRPRVRQPQHF. Here the CDR3 DNA reads TGCGCCAGCAGTCAATCGTTTCGCCCCAGGGTCCGCCAGCCCCAGCATTTT. This chain joins TRBV23-1 and TRBJ1-5; possible D gene TRBD1, 5 bases. TRBV23-1 is known as an ORF, though its function is uncertain. This CDR3 spans 17 amino acids. Trimming stripped 0 bases from V and 7 bases from J, with 19 bases between.

This chain joins TRBV19 and TRBJ1-2; tentatively, D is TRBD1 (5 bases). V lost 4 bases to trimming and J lost 1 base, with 16 bases between them. Germline V gene lookup returns CDR1 LNHDA and CDR2 SQIVND (reference sequence). CDR3 length equals 16 residues. The CDR3 region has the DNA TGTGCCAGTAGTACCCCAGCAGGGAGGAGTAACTATGGCTACACCTTC. It encodes CASSTPAGRSNYGYTF.

CDR3 amino acids: CASSYNTPRRGEAFF. CDR3 nucleotides: TGTGCCAGCAGCTATAACACCCCACGGAGGGGCGAAGCTTTCTTT. V gene TRBV7-2 combines with J gene TRBJ1-1, with D possibly matching TRBD1 (5 bases). V was cut by 4 bases and J by 8 bases, with 20 bases left in between. The CDR3 length is 15 residues. The germline CDR1 and CDR2 sequences are SGHTA and FQGNSA.

The V call is TRBV2, the J call TRBJ2-1, with D tentatively TRBD2 (7 bases). V gave up 5 bases and J gave up 4 bases, with 15 bases separating them. The CDR3 totals 15 residues. The germline gives CDR1 SNHLY, CDR2 FYNNEI. The CDR3 DNA is TGTGCCAGCAGTATGATGGGGGGGGCTTACAATGAGCAGTTCTTC. Encoded protein: CASSMMGGAYNEQFF.

J is TRBJ2-7 and V is TRBV5-1, with 8 nucleotides matching TRBD2. The CDR3 length is 14 residues. Losses at the gene ends were 6 bases for V and 3 bases for J; bases not matched to a gene: 8. Looked up from germline, CDR1 is SGHRS and CDR2 is YFSETQ. CDR3 region: CASKISGELYEQYF. Here the CDR3 DNA reads TGCGCCAGCAAGATTAGCGGGGAGCTCTACGAGCAGTACTTC.

The genes are TRBV30 and TRBJ2-3, with 10 bases lining up with TRBD1. Germline loops: CDR1 GTSNPN, CDR2 SVGIG (reference sequence). The CDR3 is 15 residues long. Trimming took 3 bases from V and 1 from J; bases not matched to a gene: 4. CDR3 protein: CAWSPGTGGTDTQYF. The CDR3, as DNA: TGTGCCTGGAGCCCCGGGACAGGGGGCACAGATACGCAGTATTTT.

V is TRBV5-4 and J is TRBJ2-1; 7 nucleotides agree with TRBD1. Trimming cost V 2 bases and J 1 base; bases outside gene matches: 3. CDR1 and CDR2 from the germline V gene are SGHNT and YYREEE (reference sequence). This CDR3 contains 15 residues. This CDR3 is CASSLRQGSYNEQFF. For the CDR3, the DNA is TGTGCCAGCAGCTTAAGACAGGGTTCCTACAATGAGCAGTTCTTC.